This entry is about one T cell receptor (beta chain). The antigen remains undetermined. Trimming took 3 bases from V and 8 from J, leaving 19 bases between them. Germline V gene sequence: CDR1 MNHEY, CDR2 SVGEGT. CDR3 length: 15 amino acids. The data are from a study of vaccination and CD4 T cells after COVID-19. Study context: Each post-COVID sample was drawn after diagnosis, and the median interval was roughly 100 days (range 35 to 161).

Sequencing of cultured CD4+ T cell DNA used the Oncomine TCR Beta short-read assay. After culture, CD4+ T cells served as the source for genomic DNA extraction. TCRdb re-derived calls from the PCR reads in MiXCR, one entry per CDR3 protein. This sample has 9,400 or so distinct CDR3 sequences, with 45% to 50% found just once. Findings of the study overall: In convalescent patients, 304 of 307 vaccine-specific clones were mono-reactive for SARS-CoV-2 spike.

The treatment is: roughly 10-day PBMC culture with coronavirus spike peptide pools or control peptides (ViraFEST assay). From the roughly ten-day cultures, CD4+ T cells were isolated by negative selection. Source material: CD4+ T cells from blood, cultured in vitro. The TCR originated in a human donor who had recovered from COVID-19. The V call is TRBV6-2 or TRBV6-3, the J call TRBJ1-2; D is possibly TRBD1 (6 bases). The CDR3 is CASSYPGVGLNGYTF. The CDR3 bases are TGTGCCAGCAGTTATCCAGGGGTCGGTCTGAACGGCTACACCTTC.